This TCR beta chain was sequenced for a study of T-cell memory formation after mild COVID-19. Study-wide context: TCR clusters were largely donor specific. Whole-study results and caveats: Day 37-peaking second-wave clones had unconfirmed SARS-CoV-2 specificity. Largely, contracting CD4+ clones fell within CM and EM, and contracting CD8+ clones within EMRA.

V lost 5 bases and J lost 12; bases outside the gene matches: 7. Germline values: CDR1 SGHTA, CDR2 FQGNSA. The CDR3 has 12 residues. This clonotype appeared a few times. Its specificity is not known. cDNA libraries for TCR alpha and TCR beta, carrying sample barcodes and UMIs, came from 5'RACE with constant-segment primers. TCRdb re-called the 5' RACE reads through MiXCR, storing one row per CDR3 protein. The sample shows roughly 320,000 distinct CDR3 sequences, 28% of them seen only once. This clonotype originated in an adult woman who had mild COVID-19 (a few samples of this study predate the infection). Cell type and time point are not known. Material for sequencing was PBMCs or a T cell subset sorted from them (not recorded which). This chain connects TRBV7-2 to TRBJ2-7; 10 bases agree with TRBD2. In nucleotides, the CDR3 is TGTGCCAGCAGCCGAAGCGGGGGGGCTCGGTACTTC. This gives the protein CASSRSGGARYF.